These 26 T cell receptor beta chains originate from one sample sequenced in a study of tissue T cells after allogeneic stem cell transplantation. Data came from immunoSEQ multiplex PCR; TCRdb stores just in-frame clones and leaves some out. The table lists about 2,200 clones, around 52% of them singletons. The time point denotes: mouse harvest day 7 after allogeneic transplant. The graft held 10^6 splenic CD5+ T cells and 10^7 T-cell-depleted bone marrow cells. The specimen was spleen. The origin of the receptors is a female BALB/c mouse given C57BL/6 T cells with graft-versus-host disease after an allogeneic hematopoietic cell transplant.

As to this clone: Gene names are the mouse ones. With the read ending 1 residue before the CDR3 end, the germline J gene is used to fill in that end. The V and J genes are TRBV19 and TRBJ1-4; D unresolved. Trimming left V 2 bases short and J 2 bases short, with 7 bases between. There are 14 residues in the CDR3. Germline CDR1 reads FNHDT; CDR2 reads SITEND (reference sequence). CDR3 residues: CASSMPQSNERLFF. The sequenced part of the CDR3 DNA is TGTGCCAGCAGTATGCCACAGTCCAACGAAAGATTATTT. Based on the CDR3 plus reference TRBV19 and TRBJ1-4, the full variable domain is GGIITQTPKFLIGQEGQKLTLKCQQNFNHDTMYWYRQDSGKGLRLIYYSITENDLQKGDLSEGYDASREKKSSFSLTVTSAQKNEMAVFLCASSMPQSNERLFFGHGTKLSVL.

A word on this clone: All gene names here are mouse names. The DNA ends 1 residue before the CDR3 does, and the rest of the CDR3 is filled in from the germline J gene. The chain is built from TRBV14 and TRBJ1-1; no firm D call. The germline V and J ends were trimmed by 2 bases and 2 bases, with 7 bases remaining between them. The CDR3 loop spans 13 amino acids. Germline-derived CDR1 and CDR2 are SGHDT and FRDEAV. The CDR3 DNA, read in part, is TGTGCCAGCAGTTTGGGCCCCAACACAGAAGTCTTC. This gives the protein CASSLGPNTEVF. The CDR3, in full, reads CASSLGPNTEVFF.

As concerns this clone: Gene labels here are mouse ones. The read finishes 1 residue shy of the CDR3 end, and the germline J gene is used to complete it. This rearrangement joins TRBV3 to TRBJ2-5; tentatively, D is TRBD1 (6 bases). Trimming removed 3 bases at V and 2 bases at J, with 9 bases between. This CDR3 is 14 amino acids long. The germline CDR1 and CDR2 sequences are SNHLY and FYNGKV (reference sequence). CDR3 loop: CASSFRDTQDTQYF. The covered CDR3 bases are TGTGCCAGCAGCTTCAGGGACACCCAAGACACCCAGTAC.

This clone was observed once. Any gene name here is a mouse gene name. Sequencing ends 1 residue short of the CDR3 end; the germline J gene provides the rest. V usage is TRBV26 and J usage is TRBJ2-1; D perhaps matches TRBD2 (6 bases). Germline loops: CDR1 KGHPV, CDR2 FQNQEV (reference sequence). Trimming left V 2 bases short and J 0 bases short, with 8 bases between. This CDR3 is built from 15 residues. The sequenced CDR3 bases are TGTGCCAGCAGTCTGGGGGGGTATAACTATGCTGAGCAGTTC. This translates into CASSLGGYNYAEQF. The entire CDR3 reads CASSLGGYNYAEQFF.

Regarding this clone: The listed genes are named as in mouse. The read ends 1 residue before the CDR3 terminus; that terminus is restored from the germline J gene. The chain carries TRBV13-2 and TRBJ2-7; TRBD1 is a possible D gene (6 bases). V was cut by 1 base and J by 6 bases, with 11 bases left in between. The CDR3 consists of 13 residues. From germline, CDR1 is NNHNN and CDR2 SYGAGS (reference sequence). The CDR3 is CASGDNRVGEQYF. The CDR3 DNA, read in part, is TGTGCCAGCGGTGATAACAGGGTTGGTGAACAGTAC.

This clone has only a few counts. Gene names and germline refer to mouse. With the read ending 1 residue before the CDR3 end, the germline J gene is used to fill in that end. The chain uses TRBV26 and TRBJ1-4; D unclear. The CDR3 has 14 amino acids. Germline CDR1 KGHPV, CDR2 FQNQEV (reference sequence). V shed 2 bases and J shed 0 bases, with 4 bases lying between them. The CDR3 protein is CASSLTVSNERLFF. The DNA read from the CDR3 is TGTGCCAGCAGTCTGACAGTTTCCAACGAAAGATTATTT.

By share, this clone ranks as large. Germline and genes here are mouse. The CDR3 goes on 1 residue after the read ends, and that part is filled in from the germline J gene. The chain joins TRBV4 to TRBJ1-3, with unresolved D. Germline V gene data show CDR1 as LGHDT and CDR2 as YNNKQL (reference sequence). This CDR3 comprises 12 residues. CDR3 DNA, as far as it was read: TGTGCAAGCGGGGTTTCTGGAAATACGCTCTAT. As protein: CASGVSGNTLY. From start to end, the CDR3 is CASGVSGNTLYF.

Worth noting for this clone: Gene names denote mouse genes. The CDR3 extends 1 residue past the end of the read, so its final part is completed from the germline J gene. The chain recombines TRBV5 with TRBJ2-7; tentative D call: TRBD1 (6 bases). This CDR3 region has 12 residues. V lost 3 bases and J 7 bases, leaving 10 bases between the germline ends. In germline, CDR1 is LGHNA, CDR2 YNLKQL (reference sequence). The sequenced part of the CDR3 DNA is TGTGCCAGCAGCCAGACAGGATTGGAACAGTAC. Protein: CASSQTGLEQY. The CDR3, in full, reads CASSQTGLEQYF.

A note on this clone: Mouse gene names and germline throughout. The read ends 1 residue before the CDR3 terminus; that terminus is restored from the germline J gene. V usage is TRBV13-1 and J usage is TRBJ2-2; 8 bases map to TRBD1. CDR1 and CDR2 from the germline V gene are NSHNY and SYGAGN. Trimming removed 4 bases from V and 4 bases from J; junction bases left unmatched: 6. CDR3 length equals 15 residues. Partial CDR3 DNA: TGTGCCAGCAGTACTCAGGGGGCGGTCACCGGGCAGCTCTAC. This sequence encodes CASSTQGAVTGQLY. The complete CDR3 protein is CASSTQGAVTGQLYF.

This clone was counted a few times. Gene names denote mouse genes. The sequenced fragment ends 1 residue before the CDR3 boundary, so the rest is inferred from the germline J gene. This chain links TRBV13-1 with TRBJ1-1; no clear D. The CDR3 spans 15 residues. V was cut by 0 bases and J by 0 bases, with 9 bases left in between. Germline CDR1 is NSHNY and CDR2 is SYGAGN. Partial CDR3 DNA: TGTGCCAGCAGTGATGCCCCCAATGCAAACACAGAAGTCTTC. This translates into CASSDAPNANTEVF. From start to end, the CDR3 is CASSDAPNANTEVFF.

With regard to this clone: The genes are named according to mouse. The read is 1 residue too short to cover the CDR3 end, so that end is filled in from the germline J gene. J is TRBJ1-1 and V is TRBV23; the DNA was not compared with TRBD1, the D call given in the table. Germline CDR1 and CDR2: KGHTA and FQNQQP. The CDR3 runs to 13 residues. The CDR3: CSSSQSIGQEVFF. The covered CDR3 bases are TGCTCCAGCAGTCAATCGATTGGACAAGAAGTCTTC.

As concerns this clone: Mouse gene names and germline throughout. The read ends 1 residue before the CDR3 terminus; that terminus is restored from the germline J gene. The V gene is TRBV12-1, the J gene TRBJ2-7; 13 bases map to TRBD2. The V gene's germline CDR1 is SGHSN and CDR2 HYEKVE. This CDR3 has 14 amino acids. Trimming removed 2 bases from V and 7 bases from J; junction bases left unmatched: 4. The CDR3 here is CASSHRDWGGEQYF. CDR3 DNA, as far as it was read: TGTGCCAGCTCTCACCGGGACTGGGGGGGAGAACAGTAC.

A note on this clone: Genes and germline are mouse. The CDR3 extends 1 residue past the end of the read, so its final part is completed from the germline J gene. The chain has TRBV19 and TRBJ1-4; D gene uncertain. The germline V gene encodes CDR1 FNHDT and CDR2 SITEND (reference sequence). The CDR3 covers 14 residues. The V end was cut by 1 base, the J end by 0 bases, with 4 bases between. CDR3 region: CASSIQISNERLFF. The CDR3 bases that were read are TGTGCCAGCAGTATACAGATTTCCAACGAAAGATTATTT.

This clone qualifies as hyperexpanded. These gene names are mouse names. The missing CDR3 end, 1 residue past where the read stops, is filled in from the germline J gene. This rearrangement joins TRBV19 to TRBJ2-7; the D gene is possibly TRBD2 (7 bases). Germline V gives CDR1 FNHDT, CDR2 SITEND (reference sequence). There are 11 residues in the CDR3. Trimming left V 2 bases short and J 9 bases short, with 9 bases between. The CDR3 loop is CASSIWGRQYF. The covered CDR3 bases are TGTGCCAGCAGTATCTGGGGGCGACAGTAC.

As for this clone: Germline and genes here are mouse. The sequence runs out 1 residue before the end of the CDR3; the remainder is reconstructed from the germline J gene. The genes are TRBV16 and TRBJ2-3; 8 bases match TRBD1. The CDR3 covers 14 residues. Germline CDR1 and CDR2: SGHSA and FRNQAP. The V gene end was trimmed by 8 bases and the J gene end by 1 base; junction bases not matched to a gene: 5. The covered CDR3 bases are TGTGCAAGCTCCAGGGGGCGCGGTGCAGAAACGCTGTAT. This translates into CASSRGRGAETLY. In full, the CDR3 reads CASSRGRGAETLYF.

The sample holds one count of this clone. Mouse names are used for the genes. The CDR3 is cut off 1 residue early in the read; its end comes from the germline J gene. This rearrangement joins TRBV2 to TRBJ2-2; D not certain. Germline CDR1 reads LGHNA; CDR2 reads YSYQKL. This CDR3 has 14 residues. V was cut by 2 bases and J by 0 bases, with 4 bases left in between. The CDR3 protein is CASSQQANTGQLYF. The part of the CDR3 DNA that was read is TGTGCCAGCAGCCAACAAGCAAACACCGGGCAGCTCTAC.

Concerning this clone itself: These gene names are mouse names. The read ends 1 residue before the CDR3 terminus; that terminus is restored from the germline J gene. The chain recombines TRBV13-3 with TRBJ2-4; 8 bases fit TRBD1. The trim removed 5 bases at V and 8 bases at J, leaving 4 bases unmatched. Germline V gives CDR1 NNHDY, CDR2 SYVADS. The CDR3 has 12 residues. Partial CDR3 DNA: TGTGCCAGCAGAGGACAGGGAAGCACCTTGTAC. Translated, it gives CASRGQGSTLY. The entire CDR3 reads CASRGQGSTLYF. Full variable domain (remainder filled in from reference TRBV13-3 and TRBJ2-4): EAAVTQSPRSKVAVTGGKVTLSCHQTNNHDYMYWYRQDTGHGLRLIHYSYVADSTEKGDIPDGYKASRPSQENFSLILELASLSQTAVYFCASRGQGSTLYFGAGTRLSVL.

Concerning this clone: Gene names follow the mouse nomenclature. The read comes to an end 1 residue before the CDR3 does, leaving the germline J gene to fill in the end. V is TRBV19 and J is TRBJ2-5; D is uncertain. V was shortened by 3 bases and J by 8 bases, with 13 bases between the two germline ends. The CDR3 extends over 13 amino acids. CDR1 and CDR2 from the germline V gene are FNHDT and SITEND (reference sequence). The CDR3 reads CASSTGEKGTQYF. Partial CDR3 DNA: TGTGCCAGCAGTACCGGGGAGAAGGGCACCCAGTAC.

This clone was seen more than once but under ten times. The listed genes are named as in mouse. The CDR3 end falls 1 residue outside the read, so it is completed with the germline J gene. The V gene is TRBV15, the J gene TRBJ2-5; no clear D. This CDR3 is 13 amino acids long. From germline, CDR1 is SGHND and CDR2 FRSKSL. V shed 1 base and J shed 4 bases, with 6 bases lying between them. The part of the CDR3 DNA that was read is TGTGCCAGCAGTTTAGACAGAGAAGACACCCAGTAC. It encodes CASSLDREDTQY. The CDR3 in full is CASSLDREDTQYF.

Regarding this clone: All gene names here are mouse names. The read is 1 residue too short to cover the CDR3 end, so that end is filled in from the germline J gene. The chain recombines TRBV3 with TRBJ1-6; D not resolved. TRBJ1-6 is designated an ORF whose function remains uncertain. The germline gives CDR1 SNHLY, CDR2 FYNGKV (reference sequence). Trimming cost V 0 bases and J 5 bases, with 2 bases left between them. CDR3 length: 13 amino acids. The part of the CDR3 DNA that was read is TGTGCCAGCAGCTTAGCCGATAATTCGCCCCTCTAC. Its protein is CASSLADNSPLY. The full CDR3 sequence reads CASSLADNSPLYF.

For this clone: Genes here carry mouse names. The CDR3 is cut off 1 residue early in the read; its end comes from the germline J gene. V is TRBV31 and J is TRBJ1-4, with D maybe TRBD1 (6 bases). V shed 1 base and J shed 4 bases, with 7 bases lying between them. This CDR3 is built from 13 residues. Looked up from germline, CDR1 is GKSSPN and CDR2 is SITVG. CDR3 loop: CAWSPRGNERLFF. CDR3 bases read: TGTGCCTGGAGTCCCAGGGGCAACGAAAGATTATTT.

Turning to this clone: Mouse names are used for the genes. The CDR3 end lies 1 residue beyond the end of the read and is filled in from the germline J gene. This chain connects TRBV13-1 to TRBJ1-3; D call uncertain. Germline V gene sequence: CDR1 NSHNY, CDR2 SYGAGN. Trimming left V 0 bases short and J 0 bases short, with 7 bases between. The CDR3 extends over 15 amino acids. The CDR3 is CASSDAPNSGNTLYF. The sequenced part of the CDR3 DNA is TGTGCCAGCAGTGATGCACCAAATTCTGGAAATACGCTCTAT.

With regard to this clone: Gene names and germline refer to mouse. The read ends 1 residue shy of where the CDR3 ends; the end is completed using the germline J gene. The rearrangement uses TRBV26 and TRBJ2-7, with 8 bases matching TRBD1. The CDR3 totals 14 residues. Germline CDR1 is KGHPV and CDR2 is FQNQEV (reference sequence). Germline trimming cut 6 bases from V and 4 bases from J; bases unmatched to any gene: 8. CDR3 sequence: CASSRQGYSYEQYF. The sequenced CDR3 bases are TGTGCCAGCAGCAGACAGGGGTATTCTTATGAACAGTAC.

This clone is labeled large. Gene names and germline refer to mouse. The sequence runs out 1 residue before the end of the CDR3; the remainder is reconstructed from the germline J gene. V and J are TRBV2 and TRBJ2-7; 12 bases map to TRBD1. There are 13 residues in the CDR3. Germline loops: CDR1 LGHNA, CDR2 YSYQKL. Trimming at V came to 4 bases and at J to 7 bases, leaving 2 bases not matched to a gene. The covered CDR3 bases are TGTGCCAGCAGCCGGGACAGGGGGCGAGAACAGTAC. Encoded protein: CASSRDRGREQY. The full CDR3 protein reads CASSRDRGREQYF.

Concerning this clone itself: A junction end diverges from the germline sequence, so it may reflect a read error. Gene names denote mouse genes. The read gets to within 1 residue of the CDR3 end, and the germline J gene fills in the rest. The same CDR3 is also encoded by other DNA sequences in this sample. The J gene is TRBJ2-1, the V gene TRBV20; D might be TRBD2 (7 bases). Germline V gives CDR1 GFQATS, CDR2 STVNSAI. The CDR3 length is 13 residues. CDR3 bases read: TGTGGGGCTAGGGGGGGGGTCTATGCTGAGCAGTTC. Its protein product is CGARGGVYAEQF. The CDR3 in full is CGARGGVYAEQFF.

This clone was counted a few times. Gene names follow the mouse nomenclature. The read halts 1 residue ahead of the CDR3 end, with the missing end drawn from the germline J gene. This chain uses TRBV14 with TRBJ2-7, with D hard to call. Trimming cost V 7 bases and J 4 bases, with 12 bases left between them. Germline V gene sequence: CDR1 SGHDT, CDR2 FRDEAV. CDR3 size: 12 residues. CDR3 residues: CASSRPKYEQYF. The CDR3 DNA, read in part, is TGTGCCAGCTCCCGGCCAAAATATGAACAGTAC.